The T cell receptor (beta chain) described here comes from a study of shared clonotypes between healthy human individuals. Libraries were prepared by immunoSEQ multiplex PCR; TCRdb keeps only in-frame clonotypes and omits some of them. The sample carries about 660,000 clones, 74% recorded once. Germline loops: CDR1 SNHLY, CDR2 FYNNEI. The CDR3 contains 14 residues. V was clipped by 4 bases and J by 0 bases, with 9 bases between them. The clonotype was recovered from a woman in her thirties in good health. This chain connects TRBV2 to TRBJ1-1, with a weak D call TRBD1 (6 bases). The sequencing input was memory CD4+ T cells sorted from blood. The subset denotes: CD45RA-negative fraction. The CDR3 DNA sequence: TGTGCCAGCAGTGGGGGGGGCATGAACACTGAAGCTTTCTTT. It codes for CASSGGGMNTEAFF.